The entry that follows covers one T cell receptor beta chain sequence. The sample belongs to a study of blood T cell repertoires in COVID-19. The wider study: Researchers got acute and convalescent COVID-19 samples from the United States, Italy and Spain. From T cells, B-cell-depleted T cells, or PBMCs came the material, which was cDNA or gDNA.

In the study's own analysis: By means of reference gene primer amplification, nucleated cell counts were estimated. Generated by immunoSEQ multiplex PCR, the TCRdb table keeps only in-frame clones and is missing some. V and J calls and clone size are those listed in that table; D and trimming were worked out from the DNA. Of about 150,000 clones listed, about 88% are singletons. The receptor was isolated from a woman between 65 and 79 years old with acute or convalescent COVID-19. Sequences were obtained from peripheral blood.

CDR3 region: CASGGAAGNQPQHF. CDR3 nucleotides: TGTGCCAGCGGGGGGGCGGCGGGCAATCAGCCCCAGCATTTT. This chain connects TRBV6-5 to TRBJ1-5; D might be TRBD1 (6 bases). Germline V gene data show CDR1 as MNHEY and CDR2 as SVGAGI. The V end was cut by 8 bases, the J end by 2 bases, with 13 bases between. This CDR3 has 14 amino acids.